The rows below give T cell receptor beta chains drawn from one sample of a study of response to subunit inactivated influenza vaccine. TCRdb recomputed calls from the RT-PCR reads with MiXCR, one row per CDR3 protein. The sample holds 300,000 to 350,000 distinct CDR3 sequences, 20% to 25% seen once. The specimen comprised PBMCs from blood, sampled 21 months after vaccination. The receptors derive from a man between 50 and 75 years old who received an inactivated influenza vaccine. CDR3s include the opening cysteine and the closing phenylalanine or tryptophan. A D gene is named only where the DNA matches it firmly. Clone size is not always given. Where it is, it says once, few, many or a class for expanded clones.

-,-,TRBJ2-3,TRBV15,CATSDGSGSTDTQYF,TGTGCCACCAGCGATGGGAGCGGGAGCACAGATACGCAGTATTTT
-,-,TRBJ2-7,TRBV7-2,CASSLGASPGRRYEQYF,TGTGCCAGCAGCTTAGGGGCTAGCCCCGGTCGTAGGTACGAGCAGTACTTC
-,-,TRBJ1-1,TRBV2,CASSEIMNTEAFF,TGTGCCAGCAGTGAAATAATGAACACTGAAGCTTTCTTT
few,-,TRBJ2-1,TRBV11-2,CASSLVQGSTNEQFF,TGTGCCAGCAGCTTAGTCCAGGGGTCAACCAATGAGCAGTTCTTC
few,-,TRBJ2-7,TRBV21-1,CASSNRDSRDEQYF,TGTGCCAGCAGCAACCGGGACAGCCGGGACGAGCAGTACTTC
many,-,TRBJ1-5,TRBV20-1,CSAKAVAGQPQHF,TGCAGTGCTAAAGCCGTGGCGGGACAGCCCCAGCATTTT
few,-,TRBJ2-7,TRBV6-1,CASSFEGTGYEQYF,TGTGCCAGCAGCTTTGAAGGAACAGGGTACGAGCAGTACTTC
-,-,TRBJ2-2,TRBV29-1,CSVVPGDGELFF,TGCAGCGTTGTCCCCGGAGACGGGGAGCTGTTTTTT
few,TRBD1,TRBJ2-3,TRBV7-2,CASSLTGVTDTQYF,TGTGCCAGCAGCCTGACAGGGGTCACAGATACGCAGTATTTT
few,-,TRBJ1-1,TRBV29-1,CSVEGRQHNTEAFF,TGCAGCGTTGAGGGTCGTCAACACAACACTGAAGCTTTCTTT
few,TRBD2,TRBJ2-1,TRBV5-1,CASSLYTSGKSSYNEQFF,TGCGCCAGCAGCTTGTATACTAGCGGCAAAAGCTCCTACAATGAGCAGTTCTTC
few,-,TRBJ1-2,TRBV20-1,CSARETGLGYGYTF,TGCAGTGCTAGAGAAACAGGGCTGGGCTATGGCTACACCTTC
few,-,TRBJ1-1,TRBV12-3/TRBV12-4,CASSFVTARTEAFF,TGTGCCAGCAGTTTTGTAACAGCTCGGACTGAAGCTTTCTTT
-,-,TRBJ2-5,TRBV11-2,CASSLPGTQYF,TGTGCCAGCAGCCTACCAGGGACCCAGTACTTC
many,-,TRBJ1-2,TRBV7-2,CASSTLRQSNYGYTF,TGTGCCAGCAGCACACTAAGACAGAGCAACTATGGCTACACCTTC
few,TRBD1,TRBJ1-3,TRBV7-2,CASSSGQGGSGNTIYF,TGTGCCAGCAGCTCCGGACAGGGGGGCTCTGGAAACACCATATATTTT
-,TRBD1,TRBJ1-4,TRBV5-4,CASSFDRGHEKLFF,TGTGCCAGCAGCTTTGACAGGGGGCATGAAAAACTGTTTTTT
many,-,TRBJ1-1,TRBV7-2,CASSLGYNTEAFF,TGTGCCAGCAGCCTAGGGTATAACACTGAAGCTTTCTTT
few,-,TRBJ1-2,TRBV27,CASSPAGQNYGYTF,TGTGCCAGCAGCCCCGCCGGCCAGAACTATGGCTACACCTTC
few,-,TRBJ1-4,TRBV7-2,CASSLVGPPGKLFF,TGTGCCAGCAGCTTAGTTGGCCCGCCTGGGAAACTGTTTTTT
-,TRBD2,TRBJ2-5,TRBV2,CASSEAQIRAGGRETQYF,TGTGCCAGCAGTGAAGCGCAAATTCGAGCGGGAGGGCGAGAGACCCAGTACTTC
few,-,TRBJ2-4,TRBV4-3,CASSQDAGTHEGDKNIQYF,TGCGCCAGCAGCCAAGACGCCGGGACACACGAAGGAGACAAAAACATTCAGTACTTC
few,-,TRBJ1-5,TRBV7-2,CASSLHRDQPQHF,TGTGCCAGCAGCTTACACCGGGATCAGCCCCAGCATTTT
-,-,TRBJ2-3,TRBV2,CASSQQGEGNTQYF,TGTGCCAGCAGTCAACAGGGGGAGGGGAATACGCAGTATTTT
-,-,TRBJ2-3,TRBV14,CASSQDSGAGTDTQYF,TGTGCCAGCAGCCAAGATAGCGGAGCGGGTACAGATACGCAGTATTTT
many,-,TRBJ1-5,TRBV4-1,CASSQDGQQNQPQHF,TGCGCCAGCAGCCAAGATGGACAGCAGAATCAGCCCCAGCATTTT
few,-,TRBJ1-2,TRBV5-1,CASSSSGAANYGYTF,TGCGCCAGCAGCTCCTCCGGGGCCGCTAACTATGGCTACACCTTC
-,-,TRBJ2-3,TRBV12-3/TRBV12-4,CASSLDRHSTDTQYF,TGTGCCAGCAGTTTGGACAGACATAGCACAGATACGCAGTATTTT
-,-,TRBJ1-6,TRBV7-2,CASSLRRAVNSPLHF,TGTGCCAGCAGCTTAAGGCGGGCAGTTAATTCACCCCTCCACTTT
many,-,TRBJ1-2,TRBV27,CASSGQLNYGYTF,TGTGCCAGCAGCGGACAGTTGAACTATGGCTACACCTTC
-,TRBD1,TRBJ2-1,TRBV7-7,CASSLTGVNEQFF,TGTGCTAGCAGCCTGACAGGGGTAAATGAGCAGTTCTTC
-,-,TRBJ2-1,TRBV12-3/TRBV12-4,CASSFKAASYNEQFF,TGTGCCAGCAGTTTTAAGGCTGCCTCCTACAATGAGCAGTTCTTC
-,TRBD2,TRBJ2-7,TRBV3-1,CASSLGRGGTFLHEQYF,TGTGCCAGCAGCCTAGGTCGCGGGGGAACCTTCCTCCACGAGCAGTACTTC
few,TRBD1,TRBJ1-1,TRBV6-5,CASSYSPRGPAEAFF,TGTGCCAGCAGTTACTCGCCCAGGGGGCCGGCTGAAGCTTTCTTT
few,-,TRBJ2-3,TRBV24-1,CATSDFGAGTDTQYF,TGTGCCACCAGTGATTTCGGGGCTGGCACAGATACGCAGTATTTT
-,-,TRBJ2-2,TRBV10-1,CASSDQFRELFF,TGCGCCAGCAGTGATCAGTTCCGGGAGCTGTTTTTT
few,TRBD1,TRBJ1-6,TRBV6-1,CASRGTGARTPLHF,TGTGCCAGCAGGGGGACAGGGGCTCGCACACCCCTCCACTTT
many,-,TRBJ2-7,TRBV7-8,CASSPRGSYEQYF,TGTGCCAGCAGCCCCAGGGGATCCTACGAGCAGTACTTC
once,TRBD2,TRBJ2-7,TRBV12-3/TRBV12-4,CASSMIAGARLGQYF,TGTGCCAGCAGTATGATAGCGGGGGCCCGCCTTGGGCAGTACTTC
few,-,TRBJ1-1,TRBV6-1,CASSHQELNTEAFF,TGTGCCAGCAGTCATCAGGAGTTGAACACTGAAGCTTTCTTT
few,TRBD1,TRBJ2-7,TRBV20-1,CSASSTTGAYEQYF,TGCAGTGCTAGTTCAACTACAGGGGCCTACGAGCAGTACTTC
many,TRBD1,TRBJ2-7,TRBV29-1,CSVEDRQGAYEQYF,TGCAGCGTTGAAGATCGTCAGGGGGCCTACGAGCAGTACTTC
-,-,TRBJ2-7,TRBV6-1,CASSEGQGAFYEQYF,TGTGCCAGCAGTGAAGGGCAGGGCGCCTTCTACGAGCAGTACTTC
-,-,TRBJ2-5,TRBV24-1,CATSEFGGETQYF,TGTGCCACCAGTGAGTTTGGGGGAGAGACCCAGTACTTC
few,-,TRBJ1-1,TRBV19,CASSIGRPRGEAFF,TGTGCCAGTAGTATCGGACGGCCTAGGGGTGAAGCTTTCTTT
-,-,TRBJ1-5,TRBV7-9,CASSHGPGPHYQPQHF,TGTGCCAGCAGCCACGGTCCGGGCCCGCACTATCAGCCCCAGCATTTT
-,TRBD1,TRBJ2-6,TRBV11-1,CASSLGYRDSPRGANVLTF,TGTGCCAGCAGCTTAGGGTACCGGGACAGCCCGCGCGGGGCCAACGTCCTGACTTTC
-,TRBD1,TRBJ2-3,TRBV28,CASMGTAIRTDTQYF,TGTGCCAGCATGGGGACAGCCATACGCACAGATACGCAGTATTTT
-,-,TRBJ2-3,TRBV7-9,CASSLLDISRNSDTQYF,TGTGCCAGCAGCTTACTAGACATCAGTCGAAACTCAGATACGCAGTATTTT
few,-,TRBJ1-2,TRBV9,CASSVVSGSIGYTF,TGTGCCAGCAGCGTAGTTTCTGGGAGCATTGGCTACACCTTC
many,TRBD1,TRBJ1-5,TRBV12-3/TRBV12-4,CASSPRQGINQPQHF,TGTGCCAGCAGTCCCCGACAGGGGATCAATCAGCCCCAGCATTTT